This TCR beta chain was identified during a study of blood T cell repertoires in COVID-19. On the study more broadly: Some COVID-19 samples were acute and others convalescent; all came from the United States, Italy and Spain. PBMCs, B-cell-depleted T cells, or T cells provided the cDNA or gDNA that made up the material.

The CDR3 has 13 residues. J was trimmed by 10 bases and V by 5 bases; bases with no gene match: 8. CDR1 is ENHRY and CDR2 is SYGVKD in the germline V gene. Under the authors' procedure: Estimates of nucleated cell counts were drawn from the amplification of reference gene primers. Profiling relied on immunoSEQ multiplex PCR, and the TCRdb table lists in-frame clones only, not all of them. V and J calls and clone size are given by that table; D and trimming were obtained from the DNA. The sample carries some 110,000 clones, 75% to 90% recorded once. V is TRBV10-3 and J is TRBJ2-1; 7 bases fit TRBD1. This TCR was recovered from a man between 65 and 85 years old with acute or convalescent COVID-19. Sequenced sample: peripheral blood. CDR3 nucleotide sequence: TGTGCCATCAGTACCCGAGGACAGGACGAGCAGTTCTTC. This sequence encodes CAISTRGQDEQFF.